This is a list of T cell receptor beta chains from one sample in a study of OX40 agonist ivuxolimab in advanced cancers. TCRdb keeps only in-frame clones here, not all; method: immunoSEQ multiplex PCR. The data hold tens of thousands of clones, with roughly 84% observed a single time. Sequencing was performed on CD4+ or CD8+ T cells sorted from blood, taken in a trial of the OX40 agonist ivuxolimab. These receptors were obtained from an adult with an advanced solid tumor such as melanoma, head and neck, liver or kidney cancer. CDR3s include the opening cysteine and the closing phenylalanine or tryptophan. The D gene is left open where the match is weak. Size tells how often a clone was seen (once, few, many) or the class of an expanded clone, and some rows leave it out.

d_call: -; j_call: TRBJ1-1; clone_size: -; v_call: TRBV6-6; cdr3_aa: CATYSPPRIEAFF; cdr3_nt: TGTGCCACCTACAGCCCCCCCCGGATAGAAGCTTTCTTT
d_call: -; j_call: TRBJ2-7; clone_size: -; v_call: TRBV18; cdr3_aa: CASSPEDSYEQYF; cdr3_nt: TGTGCCAGCTCACCAGAGGACTCCTACGAGCAGTACTTC
d_call: TRBD2; j_call: TRBJ2-3; clone_size: -; v_call: TRBV19; cdr3_aa: CASSMMGLAGADTQYF; cdr3_nt: TGTGCCAGTAGTATGATGGGACTAGCGGGAGCAGATACGCAGTATTTT
d_call: -; j_call: TRBJ2-3; clone_size: -; v_call: TRBV2; cdr3_aa: CASSPDPTVERADTQYF; cdr3_nt: TGTGCCAGCAGCCCGGACCCCACCGTGGAACGTGCAGATACGCAGTATTTT
d_call: -; j_call: TRBJ1-3; clone_size: -; v_call: TRBV11-2; cdr3_aa: CASSLDPPNYSGNTIYF; cdr3_nt: TGTGCCAGCAGCTTAGATCCTCCAAATTACTCTGGAAACACCATATATTTT
d_call: -; j_call: TRBJ2-5; clone_size: -; v_call: TRBV5-4; cdr3_aa: CASSLFQETQYF; cdr3_nt: TGTGCCAGCAGCCTGTTCCAAGAGACCCAGTACTTC
d_call: -; j_call: TRBJ2-7; clone_size: -; v_call: TRBV7-6; cdr3_aa: CASSGSSYEQYF; cdr3_nt: TGTGCCAGCAGCGGTAGCTCCTACGAGCAGTACTTC
d_call: TRBD2; j_call: TRBJ2-1; clone_size: -; v_call: TRBV2; cdr3_aa: CATLAGGPGSYNEQFF; cdr3_nt: TGTGCCACCTTAGCGGGAGGGCCCGGATCTTACAATGAGCAGTTCTTC
d_call: -; j_call: TRBJ1-1; clone_size: -; v_call: TRBV2; cdr3_aa: CASSEEALGLISEAFF; cdr3_nt: TGTGCCAGCAGTGAAGAGGCCCTAGGATTAATCTCTGAAGCTTTCTTT
d_call: -; j_call: TRBJ2-1; clone_size: -; v_call: TRBV6-1; cdr3_aa: CASTSWRGMNEQFF; cdr3_nt: TGTGCCAGCACCTCATGGAGGGGAATGAATGAGCAGTTCTTC
d_call: TRBD1; j_call: TRBJ2-5; clone_size: once; v_call: TRBV2; cdr3_aa: CASSQQTGSGETQYF; cdr3_nt: TGTGCCAGCAGCCAACAGACAGGGAGTGGAGAGACCCAGTACTTC
d_call: -; j_call: TRBJ2-7; clone_size: -; v_call: TRBV4-1; cdr3_aa: CASSQVYGAYEQYF; cdr3_nt: TGCGCCAGCAGCCAAGTTTACGGAGCCTACGAGCAGTACTTC